This is a list of T cell receptor beta chains from one sample in a study of shared clonotypes between healthy human individuals. Sequencing used immunoSEQ multiplex PCR; TCRdb keeps in-frame clones, though not all of them. The sample includes around 2.1 million clones, 90% to 95% of them seen just once. Sequencing used naive CD8+ T cells from PBMCs. The receptors originated from a man aged 18-30 years in good health. Some clones in this sample may be carry-over from other donors' samples. The CDR3 runs from the conserved cysteine through the conserved F or W. The D gene is left open where the match is weak. Some rows have no size entry. The others give once, few or many, or a class for an expanded clone.

CDR3 length	clone size	J gene	D gene	V gene	CDR3 protein	CDR3 DNA
15	.	TRBJ2-5	TRBD1	TRBV5-6	CASSLGTGVRETQYF	TGTGCCAGCAGCTTAGGGACAGGCGTTCGGGAGACCCAGTACTTC
17	.	TRBJ1-1	TRBD1	TRBV27	CASSLGPGTGTATEAFF	TGTGCCAGCAGTTTAGGGCCCGGGACAGGGACGGCCACTGAAGCTTTCTTT
14	.	TRBJ1-1	.	TRBV9	CASSAQARNTEAFF	TGTGCCAGCAGCGCACAGGCGAGGAACACTGAAGCTTTCTTT
14	.	TRBJ2-7	.	TRBV18	CASSPRDRGQEQYF	TGTGCCAGCTCACCCCGAGACCGAGGTCAAGAACAGTACTTC
14	.	TRBJ2-3	.	TRBV29-1	CSAQWANLGHTQYF	TGCAGCGCCCAATGGGCTAATCTCGGGCATACGCAGTATTTT
17	.	TRBJ2-1	TRBD2	TRBV18	CASSPKFLAGAYNEQFF	TGTGCCAGCTCACCCAAATTCCTAGCGGGAGCCTACAATGAGCAGTTCTTC
16	.	TRBJ2-2	TRBD1	TRBV7-9	CASRLKTGANTGELFF	TGTGCCAGCAGGTTGAAGACAGGGGCGAACACCGGGGAGCTGTTTTTT
14	.	TRBJ2-7	TRBD2	TRBV7-8	CASSWGLANYEQYF	TGTGCCAGCAGCTGGGGACTAGCGAACTACGAGCAGTACTTC
15	.	TRBJ1-5	.	TRBV28	CASSLMVGGNQPQHF	TGTGCCAGCAGTTTAATGGTGGGAGGCAATCAGCCCCAGCATTTT
14	.	TRBJ1-1	TRBD1	TRBV2	CASSDRGRGSEAFF	TGTGCCAGCAGCGACAGGGGGCGCGGGTCTGAAGCTTTCTTT
17	.	TRBJ2-1	TRBD2	TRBV7-9	CASSLYLAGGHGNEQFF	TGTGCCAGCAGCTTATATCTAGCGGGAGGTCACGGGAATGAGCAGTTCTTC
14	.	TRBJ2-7	.	TRBV15	CATSRGELSYEQYF	TGTGCCACCAGCAGAGGTGAACTATCCTACGAGCAGTACTTC
15	.	TRBJ2-7	TRBD1	TRBV7-8	CASSLGARGIHEQYF	TGTGCCAGCAGCTTAGGAGCCAGGGGGATCCACGAGCAGTACTTC
16	once	TRBJ2-3	.	TRBV6-6	CASSPYMTHSTDTQYF	TGTGCCAGCAGCCCCTATATGACACATAGCACAGATACGCAGTATTTT
14	.	TRBJ2-7	.	TRBV10-3	CAISVGDPNYEQYF	TGTGCCATCAGTGTGGGGGATCCTAACTACGAGCAGTACTTC
15	.	TRBJ1-2	TRBD1	TRBV12-5	CASGLATGEGYGYTF	TGTGCTAGTGGTTTGGCGACAGGGGAGGGCTATGGCTACACCTTC
14	.	TRBJ1-1	.	TRBV4-1	CASFGGSTWTEAFF	TGCGCCAGTTTCGGCGGGTCCACCTGGACTGAAGCTTTCTTT
18	.	TRBJ2-5	TRBD2	TRBV4-1	CASSLKGREGPFVETQYF	TGCGCCAGCAGCCTCAAAGGGAGGGAGGGCCCCTTTGTCGAGACCCAGTACTTC
16	.	TRBJ2-1	TRBD1	TRBV27	CASSITTGVGPNEQFF	TGTGCCAGCAGTATAACGACAGGGGTCGGTCCAAATGAGCAGTTCTTC
15	.	TRBJ2-7	.	TRBV27	CASSPGKGTLYEQYF	TGTGCCAGCAGCCCTGGGAAGGGCACTTTATACGAGCAGTACTTC
13	.	TRBJ1-4	.	TRBV6-5	CASTSAGNEKLFF	TGTGCCAGCACAAGTGCGGGGAATGAAAAACTGTTTTTT
21	.	TRBJ2-6	TRBD1	TRBV9	CASSVEPSDREFRVGANVLTF	TGTGCCAGCAGCGTAGAACCCTCGGACAGGGAGTTTCGTGTTGGGGCCAACGTCCTGACTTTC
13	.	TRBJ1-1	.	TRBV6-6	CASTPFRNTEAFF	TGTGCCAGCACCCCCTTCCGGAACACTGAAGCTTTCTTT
14	.	TRBJ1-1	.	TRBV10-3	CAISQGGENTEAFF	TGTGCCATCAGTCAGGGAGGGGAGAACACTGAAGCTTTCTTT
15	.	TRBJ1-2	.	TRBV2	CASSEMLRTNYGYTF	TGTGCCAGCAGTGAAATGCTTAGGACAAACTATGGCTACACCTTC
15	.	TRBJ1-6	.	TRBV4-2	CASSQVDTNNSPLHF	TGTGCCAGCAGCCAAGTGGACACTAATAATTCACCCCTCCACTTT
15	.	TRBJ2-4	TRBD1	TRBV15	CATSRDGTAKNIQYF	TGTGCCACCAGCAGAGATGGGACAGCTAAAAACATTCAGTACTTC
12	few	TRBJ2-1	.	TRBV11-2	CASRYGPNEQFF	TGTGCCAGCAGATATGGACCCAATGAGCAGTTCTTC
14	.	TRBJ2-7	TRBD2	TRBV7-8	CASSLVAGRNEQYF	TGTGCCAGCAGCTTAGTAGCGGGGAGGAACGAGCAGTACTTC
14	.	TRBJ1-1	.	TRBV6-5	CASSYLGGLREAFF	TGTGCCAGCAGTTACCTGGGGGGGCTCCGTGAAGCTTTCTTT
15	.	TRBJ2-2	.	TRBV15	CATSRDFAGPGELFF	TGTGCCACCAGCAGAGATTTTGCTGGACCCGGGGAGCTGTTTTTT
18	.	TRBJ2-7	TRBD1	TRBV6-1	CASSEARDSDRGIYEQYF	TGTGCCAGCAGTGAAGCGCGGGACTCAGACAGGGGCATCTACGAGCAGTACTTC
15	.	TRBJ1-5	.	TRBV7-9	CASAGGGAVNQPQHF	TGTGCCAGCGCTGGGGGGGGCGCGGTCAATCAGCCCCAGCATTTT
13	.	TRBJ2-3	.	TRBV4-3	CASSRTWADTQYF	TGCGCCAGCAGCCGGACTTGGGCGGATACGCAGTATTTT
14	.	TRBJ2-7	.	TRBV4-1	CASSQDAWPYEQYF	TGCGCCAGCAGCCAAGACGCTTGGCCCTACGAGCAGTACTTC
16	.	TRBJ2-5	TRBD2	TRBV7-7	CASSPRLADLQETQYF	TGTGCCAGCAGCCCCAGACTAGCGGACCTACAAGAGACCCAGTACTTC
16	.	TRBJ2-3	.	TRBV13	CASSLLAARGTDTQYF	TGTGCCAGCAGCTTATTAGCCGCCCGGGGCACAGATACGCAGTATTTT